This TCR beta chain was recovered during a study of identical twins. Notes on the study in general: Fewer insertions were carried by abundant cord blood beta clonotypes, but none was seen in memory repertoires.

Trimming took off 0 bases at V and 3 bases at J, with 11 bases between the two ends. This CDR3 contains 16 residues. Germline V gene sequence: CDR1 LNHNV, CDR2 YYDKDF (reference sequence). This clonotype has a handful of counts. What it binds is not known. TCRdb independently ran MiXCR on the 5' RACE reads; one entry per CDR3 protein. The sample holds around 500,000 distinct CDR3 sequences, about 14% seen once. The data also belong to a second study, concerning yellow fever vaccine responses in identical twins. That study adds: Reports say the vaccine T cell response in twins looked partly convergent and partly personalized.

Sequencing used CD4+ T cells sorted from blood. The clonotype comes from a woman aged 18 to 35 in good health. The J gene is TRBJ2-2, the V gene TRBV15; possibly TRBD1 or TRBD2 for D (5 bases each). The CDR3 nucleotides read TGTGCCACCAGCAGAGACGTGGGACCCCACACCGGGGAGCTGTTTTTT. Protein product: CATSRDVGPHTGELFF.